The next 32 T cell receptor beta chains were all read from a single sample in a study of OX40 agonist ivuxolimab in advanced cancers. Clones were read by immunoSEQ multiplex PCR, and TCRdb kept only the in-frame ones, dropping some. The table includes fewer than 11,000 clones, around 78% detected once. The sample here was CD4+ or CD8+ T cells sorted from blood, taken in a trial of the OX40 agonist ivuxolimab. The receptors were sampled from an adult with an advanced solid tumor such as melanoma, head and neck, liver or kidney cancer.

This clone came up once. This chain connects TRBV30 to TRBJ1-2, with TRBD1 matching 9 bases. J was trimmed by 10 bases and V by 4 bases; bases with no gene match: 7. The CDR3 spans 12 residues. In germline, CDR1 is GTSNPN, CDR2 SVGIG (reference sequence). CDR3 bases: TGTGCCTGGATCGTACAGGGGGCTCTCTACACCTTC. Encoded protein: CAWIVQGALYTF. Using reference TRBV30 and TRBJ1-2 for the parts outside the CDR3, the full variable domain is SQTIHQWPATLVQPVGSPLSLECTVEGTSNPNLYWYRQAAGRGLQLLFYSVGIGQISSEVPQNLSASRPQDRQFILSSKKLLLSDSGFYLCAWIVQGALYTFGSGTRLTVV.

This chain uses TRBV7-8 with TRBJ1-1; a weak D match, TRBD1 (6 bases). There are 14 residues in the CDR3. V was trimmed by 5 bases and J by 4 bases, leaving 14 bases between them. CDR1 is SGHVS, CDR2 FQNEAQ, per germline. CDR3 protein: CASSSTGLGTEAFF. CDR3 in DNA: TGTGCCAGCAGCAGCACAGGGCTCGGCACTGAAGCTTTCTTT.

The chain couples TRBV28 to TRBJ1-6; D gene uncertain. The germline V and J ends were trimmed by 1 base and 4 bases, with 8 bases remaining between them. The CDR3 has 15 residues. The germline V gene has CDR1 MDHEN and CDR2 SYDVKM. CDR3 coding DNA: TGTGCCAGCAGTTTATTGTGGCAGTATAATTCACCCCTCCACTTT. Translation gives CASSLLWQYNSPLHF.

The chain employs TRBV19 and TRBJ2-1; D possibly corresponds to TRBD1 (5 bases). Deletions cut 5 bases from V and 0 bases from J, with 8 bases between. The CDR3 covers 14 residues. CDR1 and CDR2 from the germline V gene are LNHDA and SQIVND (reference sequence). CDR3 DNA: TGTGCCAGTAGTGCCCAGGGCTCCTACAATGAGCAGTTCTTC. As protein: CASSAQGSYNEQFF.

There are a few counts of this clone. The chain is built from TRBV11-2 and TRBJ2-7, with D uncertain. There are 11 residues in the CDR3. Between the trimmed V and J ends, which lost 0 bases and 6 bases, there was a span of 3 bases. Germline values: CDR1 SGHAT, CDR2 FQNNGV. The CDR3: CASSLDAEQYF. CDR3 coding DNA: TGTGCCAGCAGCTTAGACGCCGAGCAGTACTTC.

This clone is medium-sized in the sample. The V gene is TRBV11-2, the J gene TRBJ2-7; no firm D call. The V gene lost 4 bases and the J gene lost 6 bases, with 16 bases spanning the gap. The CDR3 length is 14 residues. The V gene's germline CDR1 is SGHAT and CDR2 FQNNGV. The CDR3 is CASSSLGYAFEQYF. In nucleotides, the CDR3 is TGTGCCAGCAGCTCATTGGGGTACGCTTTCGAGCAGTACTTC.

V usage is TRBV7-9 and J usage is TRBJ2-5, with TRBD1 identical over 8 bases. The CDR3 has 15 amino acids. Germline CDR1 SEHNR, CDR2 FQNEAQ (reference sequence). With 1 base clipped from V and 2 bases from J, the junction kept 3 bases outside the gene matches. As DNA, the CDR3 is TGTGCCAGCAGCTTAGGGACAGGGAATCAAGAGACCCAGTACTTC. Its protein product is CASSLGTGNQETQYF.

The rearrangement uses TRBV2 and TRBJ2-7; unclear D gene. Germline CDR1 reads SNHLY; CDR2 reads FYNNEI. CDR3 length: 13 residues. Trimming shortened V by 3 bases and J by 2 bases, and 8 bases separated the two germline ends. CDR3 sequence reads: CASSDKVTYEQYF. The CDR3 coding sequence is TGTGCCAGCAGTGATAAGGTTACCTACGAGCAGTACTTC.

This chain joins TRBV27 and TRBJ1-2, with a possible D match to TRBD1 (5 bases). The V gene lost 5 bases and the J gene lost 4 bases, with 14 bases spanning the gap. This CDR3 comprises 14 residues. Germline loops: CDR1 MNHEY, CDR2 SMNVEV (reference sequence). This CDR3 reads CASSPSVTAYGYTF. For the CDR3, the DNA is TGTGCCAGCAGTCCCTCCGTGACAGCCTATGGCTACACCTTC.

The J gene is TRBJ2-7, the V gene TRBV5-4; possibly TRBD2 for D (6 bases). The germline V gene has CDR1 SGHNT and CDR2 YYREEE (reference sequence). The V gene lost 3 bases and the J gene lost 0 bases, with 10 bases spanning the gap. CDR3 length: 14 residues. The DNA of the CDR3 is TGTGCCAGCAGCTCTGCGGGGAGCTCCTACGAGCAGTACTTC. This translates into CASSSAGSSYEQYF. Full variable domain (remainder filled in from reference TRBV5-4 and TRBJ2-7): ETGVTQSPTHLIKTRGQQVTLRCSSQSGHNTVSWYQQALGQGPQFIFQYYREEENGRGNFPPRFSGLQFPNYSSELNVNALELDDSALYLCASSSAGSSYEQYFGPGTRLTVT.

This clone was observed a single time. V usage is TRBV7-2 and J usage is TRBJ2-3; 10 bases fit TRBD1. The CDR3 totals 14 residues. CDR1 and CDR2 (germline): SGHTA, FQGNSA. V dropped 7 bases and J dropped 3; count of bases not matched to a gene: 4. The CDR3 DNA follows: TGTGCCAGCAACCGGGACAGGGGAACAGATACGCAGTATTTT. Translation: CASNRDRGTDTQYF.

This chain links TRBV28 with TRBJ2-7; the match to TRBD1 covers 9 bases. Germline-derived CDR1 and CDR2 are MDHEN and SYDVKM. V lost 4 bases to trimming and J lost 6 bases; unmatched junction nucleotides: 13. This CDR3 region has 16 residues. The CDR3 region is CASSSPGQGIIGEQYF. The CDR3, as DNA: TGTGCCAGCAGTTCGCCGGGACAGGGTATCATCGGCGAGCAGTACTTC.

Only a few counts were recorded for this clone. The chain recombines TRBV11-2 with TRBJ2-7; 9 bases map to TRBD2. Per germline, CDR1 SGHAT and CDR2 FQNNGV. This CDR3 spans 16 amino acids. V trimming: 0 bases; J trimming: 2 bases; junction bases outside the gene matches: 5. For the CDR3, the DNA is TGTGCCAGCAGCTTAGAGACTAGCGGCTCCCCCTACGAGCAGTACTTC. Its protein is CASSLETSGSPYEQYF.

This chain links TRBV29-1 with TRBJ2-3; D is uncertain. The V end was cut by 4 bases, the J end by 1 base, with 12 bases between. CDR1 is SQVTM, CDR2 ANQGSEA, per germline. The CDR3 totals 14 residues. The CDR3 loop reads CSVGAVLRTDTQYF. DNA of the CDR3: TGCAGCGTTGGGGCTGTACTACGCACAGATACGCAGTATTTT.

J is TRBJ1-2 and V is TRBV7-2; 10 bases map to TRBD1. Germline CDR1 is SGHTA and CDR2 is FQGNSA. The V segment lost 4 bases and the J segment 3 bases; nucleotides outside the gene matches: 11. This CDR3 is 17 amino acids long. CDR3: CASSSTGGGGIYYGYTF. The CDR3 bases are TGTGCCAGCAGCTCGACAGGGGGCGGCGGAATTTACTATGGCTACACCTTC.

The chain recombines TRBV11-1 with TRBJ2-1; a possible D gene is TRBD1 (8 bases). CDR1 and CDR2 from the germline V gene are SGHAT and FQDESV (reference sequence). The CDR3 contains 17 residues. Trimming removed 5 bases from V and 2 bases from J, with 19 bases in between. CDR3 sequence reads: CASSSGTGQGAYNEQFF. DNA for the CDR3: TGTGCCAGCAGCAGCGGGACCGGACAGGGCGCCTACAATGAGCAGTTCTTC.

The genes are TRBV29-1 and TRBJ2-3; TRBD2 matches 9 bases. The CDR3 spans 15 residues. The germline CDR1 and CDR2 sequences are SQVTM and ANQGSEA. V shed 3 bases, J shed 1 base, and the junction held 5 bases outside the gene matches. CDR3 nucleotide sequence: TGCAGCGTTGAGAAGCGGGGGGACGGCACAGATACGCAGTATTTT. It yields the protein CSVEKRGDGTDTQYF.

The chain couples TRBV11-2 to TRBJ2-2; D might be TRBD2 (6 bases). CDR1 is SGHAT and CDR2 is FQNNGV in the germline V gene. Trimming cost V 5 bases and J 6 bases, with 16 bases left between them. CDR3 length: 15 residues. This CDR3 is CASSLQAGRAGELFF. The CDR3 bases are TGTGCCAGCAGCCTCCAGGCGGGGCGAGCCGGGGAGCTGTTTTTT.

For the CDR3, the DNA is TGTGCCAGCAGCTCAAGGGGGCCTAGCTATGGCTACACCTTC. Translating gives CASSSRGPSYGYTF. V and J are TRBV28 and TRBJ1-2; 7 bases map to TRBD1. V lost 6 bases, J lost 4 bases, and 8 bases stayed unmatched. Germline values: CDR1 MDHEN, CDR2 SYDVKM. The CDR3 covers 14 residues.

The V call is TRBV28, the J call TRBJ1-5, with a weak D call TRBD1 (6 bases). The germline CDR1 and CDR2 sequences are MDHEN and SYDVKM. The CDR3 sequence is 12 residues long. V was shortened by 8 bases and J by 4 bases, with 9 bases between the two germline ends. DNA for the CDR3: TGTGCCAGCTCCAGGGGTAATCAGCCCCAGCATTTT. Translating gives CASSRGNQPQHF.

CDR3 sequence: CASSQGQGVETQYF. CDR3 sequence (DNA): TGTGCCAGCTCACAAGGACAGGGAGTAGAGACCCAGTACTTC. This chain links TRBV18 with TRBJ2-5; 8 bases are shared with TRBD1. The CDR3 runs 14 residues. CDR1 and CDR2 from the germline V gene are KGHSH and LQKENI. Trimming at V came to 4 bases and at J to 4 bases, leaving 5 bases not matched to a gene. The whole variable domain, filled in from reference TRBV18 and TRBJ2-5, reads NAGVMQNPRHLVRRRGQEARLRCSPMKGHSHVYWYRQLPEEGLKFMVYLQKENIIDESGMPKERFSAEFPKEGPSILRIQQVVRGDSAAYFCASSQGQGVETQYFGPGTRLLVL.

V and J are TRBV27 and TRBJ1-2, with D uncertain. CDR3 length equals 13 residues. V lost 10 bases and J 7 bases, leaving 19 bases between the germline ends. Germline values: CDR1 MNHEY, CDR2 SMNVEV (reference sequence). CDR3 protein: CATRRPASFGYTF. In nucleotides, the CDR3 is TGTGCCACCCGCCGACCGGCGTCATTTGGCTACACCTTC.

The rearrangement joins TRBV6-5 to TRBJ2-2, with D tentatively TRBD1 or TRBD2 (5 bases each). CDR3 size: 15 residues. Looked up from germline, CDR1 is MNHEY and CDR2 is SVGAGI. Between the trimmed V and J ends, which lost 0 bases and 8 bases, there was a span of 13 bases. This CDR3 is CASSYSGLGVGELFF. The CDR3 DNA sequence: TGTGCCAGCAGTTACTCAGGACTGGGGGTGGGGGAGCTGTTTTTT.

This clone was found once. The rearrangement joins TRBV9 to TRBJ2-5; D is possibly TRBD2 (6 bases). There are 15 residues in the CDR3. Germline lookup yields CDR1 SGDLS and CDR2 YYNGEE. Trimming took 1 base from V and 2 from J, leaving 12 bases between them. CDR3 nucleotide sequence: TGTGCCAGCAGCGTAAACGGTGGGGGGCAAGAGACCCAGTACTTC. Its protein product is CASSVNGGGQETQYF.

V usage is TRBV10-2 and J usage is TRBJ1-3; D unresolved. The V gene's germline CDR1 is WSHSY and CDR2 SAAADI. Trimming removed 6 bases from V and 0 bases from J, with 12 bases in between. The length of the CDR3 is 15 residues. The CDR3 DNA reads as TGCGCCAGCAGGGCAGGAAAGAGCTCTGGAAACACCATATATTTT. Protein product: CASRAGKSSGNTIYF.

The table lists this clone with a count of one. The V call is TRBV7-9, the J call TRBJ2-7; D not resolved. Germline V lookup: CDR1 SEHNR, CDR2 FQNEAQ (reference sequence). Trimming stripped 5 bases from V and 4 bases from J, with 6 bases between. This CDR3 contains 11 residues. The CDR3 nucleotides are TGTGCCAGCAGCCCAAATTACGAGCAGTACTTC. Its translation is CASSPNYEQYF.

This rearrangement joins TRBV28 to TRBJ2-7; maybe TRBD2 (6 bases). Germline CDR1 and CDR2: MDHEN and SYDVKM. Trimming shortened V by 10 bases and J by 7 bases, and 14 bases separated the two germline ends. CDR3 length: 11 residues. CDR3 sequence (DNA): TGTGCCACCCTATCCCGGGAGGAGCAGTACTTC. Encoded protein: CATLSREEQYF. Combining the CDR3 with reference TRBV28 and TRBJ2-7 gives the whole variable domain DVKVTQSSRYLVKRTGEKVFLECVQDMDHENMFWYRQDPGLGLRLIYFSYDVKMKEKGDIPEGYSVSREKKERFSLILESASTNQTSMYLCATLSREEQYFGPGTRLTVT.

V is TRBV4-1 and J is TRBJ2-7; no clear D. V was trimmed by 0 bases and J by 2 bases, leaving 14 bases between them. The CDR3 runs 16 residues. CDR1 MGHRA and CDR2 YSYEKL come from the germline V gene. The CDR3 region is CASSQDIGGGAYEQYF. Here the CDR3 DNA reads TGCGCCAGCAGCCAAGATATAGGTGGCGGCGCCTACGAGCAGTACTTC.

The chain carries TRBV27 and TRBJ2-3; 9 bases map to TRBD1. Trimming removed 2 bases from V and 0 bases from J; junction bases left unmatched: 6. Germline V gene lookup returns CDR1 MNHEY and CDR2 SMNVEV (reference sequence). This CDR3 spans 17 amino acids. The CDR3 sequence: CASSLDTGGPSTDTQYF. The CDR3 coding sequence is TGTGCCAGCAGTTTAGATACAGGGGGCCCAAGCACAGATACGCAGTATTTT.

CDR3 bases: TGTGCCAGTAGTGCCACTATGGGCGATAATTCACCCCTCCACTTT. It yields the protein CASSATMGDNSPLHF. The chain combines TRBV19 with TRBJ1-6; D is uncertain. Germline CDR1 is LNHDA and CDR2 is SQIVND (reference sequence). This CDR3 comprises 15 residues. The ends were cut back, 5 bases at V and 5 bases at J, with 13 bases in the middle. Looking up the rest from reference TRBV19 and TRBJ1-6 gives the full variable domain: DGGITQSPKYLFRKEGQNVTLSCEQNLNHDAMYWYRQDPGQGLRLIYYSQIVNDFQKGDIAEGYSVSREKKESFPLTVTSAQKNPTAFYLCASSATMGDNSPLHFGNGTRLTVT.

In this sample, this clone turned up a few times. Here the CDR3 reads CSVSITGGVTGELFF. The CDR3, as DNA: TGCAGCGTTTCCATTACAGGGGGAGTCACCGGGGAGCTGTTTTTT. J is TRBJ2-2 and V is TRBV29-1, with 8 positions matching TRBD1. With 5 bases clipped from V and 4 bases from J, the junction kept 9 bases outside the gene matches. The CDR3 loop spans 15 amino acids. Per germline, CDR1 SQVTM and CDR2 ANQGSEA.

The chain combines TRBV21-1 with TRBJ2-3; the listed D gene, TRBD1, was not tested against the DNA. TRBV21-1 is recorded as a pseudogene. The CDR3 is made up of 15 amino acids. As DNA, the CDR3 is TGTGCCAGCCCGGGACAGGGCCATAGCACAGATACGCAGTATTTT. Amino acids: CASPGQGHSTDTQYF.